Included here is one TCR beta chain sequence, with context. The data derive from a study of blood T cell repertoires in COVID-19. Looking at the study overall: Samples came from the United States, Italy and Spain, spanning acute and convalescent COVID-19. Sources were T cells, B-cell-depleted T cells, or PBMCs; the material itself was cDNA or gDNA.

In the authors' workflow: Using reference gene primer amplification, nucleated cell counts were estimated. Sequencing used immunoSEQ multiplex PCR; TCRdb keeps in-frame clones, though not all of them. V, J and clone size derive from that table, while D and trimming were established from the DNA sequence. Of 150,000 or so clones in the sample, over 80% are singletons; the top ten hold 3%. From germline, CDR1 is MNHEY and CDR2 SVGEGT. CDR3 length: 14 residues. With 0 bases removed from V and 7 bases from J, the gap between germline ends came to 13 bases. The receptor was isolated from a woman aged 40 to 50 with active or convalescent COVID-19. The chain recombines TRBV6-2 or TRBV6-3 with TRBJ2-7, with D perhaps matching TRBD2 (5 bases). What was sequenced was peripheral blood. The CDR3 protein is CASSYSQLGGEQYF. The CDR3, as DNA: TGTGCCAGCAGTTACTCCCAGCTTGGAGGAGAGCAGTACTTC.